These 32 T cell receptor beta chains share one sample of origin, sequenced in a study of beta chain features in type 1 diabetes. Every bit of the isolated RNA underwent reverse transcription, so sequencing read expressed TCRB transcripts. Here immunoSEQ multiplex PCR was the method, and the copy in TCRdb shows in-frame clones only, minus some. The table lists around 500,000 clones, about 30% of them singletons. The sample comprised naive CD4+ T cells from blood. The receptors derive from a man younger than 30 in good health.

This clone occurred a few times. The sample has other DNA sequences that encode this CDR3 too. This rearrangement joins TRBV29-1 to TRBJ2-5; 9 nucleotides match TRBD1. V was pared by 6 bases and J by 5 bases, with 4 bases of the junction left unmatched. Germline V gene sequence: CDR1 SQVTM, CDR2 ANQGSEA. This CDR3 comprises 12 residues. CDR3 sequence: CSVRTGVETQYF. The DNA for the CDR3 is TGCAGCGTCCGGACAGGGGTGGAGACCCAGTACTTC.

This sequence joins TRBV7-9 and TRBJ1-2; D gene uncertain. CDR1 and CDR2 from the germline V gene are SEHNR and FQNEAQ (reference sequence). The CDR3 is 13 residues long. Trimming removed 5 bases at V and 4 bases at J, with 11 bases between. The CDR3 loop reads CASSIEAFYGYTF. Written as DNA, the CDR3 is TGTGCCAGCAGCATAGAAGCGTTCTATGGCTACACCTTC.

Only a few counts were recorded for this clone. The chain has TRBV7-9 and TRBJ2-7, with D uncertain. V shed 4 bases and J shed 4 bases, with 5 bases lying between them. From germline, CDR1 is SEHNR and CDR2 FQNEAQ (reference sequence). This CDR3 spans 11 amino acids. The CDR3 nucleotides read TGTGCCAGCAGCTCCCTTTACGAGCAGTACTTC. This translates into CASSSLYEQYF.

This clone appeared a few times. CDR3 sequence (DNA): TGCGCCAGCAGCTTCGGACAGGGGACCGAGCAGTACTTC. Translated, it gives CASSFGQGTEQYF. The chain carries TRBV5-1 and TRBJ2-7, with 9 nucleotides matching TRBD1. Trimming took 2 bases from V and 6 from J; bases not matched to a gene: 3. Germline assignment: CDR1 SGHRS and CDR2 YFSETQ. The CDR3 length is 13 residues.

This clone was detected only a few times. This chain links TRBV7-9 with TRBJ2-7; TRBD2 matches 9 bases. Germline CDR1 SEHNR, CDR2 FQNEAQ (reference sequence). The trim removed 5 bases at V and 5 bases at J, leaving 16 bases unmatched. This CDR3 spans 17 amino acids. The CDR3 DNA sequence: TGTGCCAGCAGCCCTCCGATTGGCGGGAGGGGTATGAACGAGCAGTACTTC. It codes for CASSPPIGGRGMNEQYF.

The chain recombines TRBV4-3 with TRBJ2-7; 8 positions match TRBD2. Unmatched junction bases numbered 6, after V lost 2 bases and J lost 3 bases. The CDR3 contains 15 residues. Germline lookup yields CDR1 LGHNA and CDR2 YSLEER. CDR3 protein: CASSQPSGSDYEQYF. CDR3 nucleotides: TGCGCCAGCAGCCAACCCAGCGGGAGTGACTACGAGCAGTACTTC.

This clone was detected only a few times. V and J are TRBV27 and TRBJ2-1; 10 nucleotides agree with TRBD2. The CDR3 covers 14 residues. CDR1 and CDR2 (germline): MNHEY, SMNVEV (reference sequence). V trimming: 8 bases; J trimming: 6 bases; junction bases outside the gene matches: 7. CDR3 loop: CASSPGLAFNEQFF. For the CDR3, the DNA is TGTGCCAGCTCCCCGGGACTAGCGTTCAATGAGCAGTTCTTC.

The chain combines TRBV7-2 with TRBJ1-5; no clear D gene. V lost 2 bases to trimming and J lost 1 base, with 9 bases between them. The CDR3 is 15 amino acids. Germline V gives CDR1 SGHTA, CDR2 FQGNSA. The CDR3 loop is CASSLLGISNQPQHF. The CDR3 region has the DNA TGTGCCAGCAGCTTACTGGGTATCAGCAATCAGCCCCAGCATTTT.

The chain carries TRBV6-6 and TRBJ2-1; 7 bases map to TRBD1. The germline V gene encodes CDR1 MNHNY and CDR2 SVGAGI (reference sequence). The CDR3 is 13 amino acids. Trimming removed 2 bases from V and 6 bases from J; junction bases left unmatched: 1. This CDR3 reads CASSYDRVNEQFF. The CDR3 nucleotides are TGTGCCAGCAGTTACGACAGGGTCAATGAGCAGTTCTTC.

CDR3 nucleotides: TGCGCCAGCAGCTTGGCTACAGGGGAAGAGACCCAGTACTTC. This codes for CASSLATGEETQYF. The gene calls are TRBV5-1 and TRBJ2-5; 7 nucleotides align to TRBD1. This CDR3 contains 14 residues. From germline, CDR1 is SGHRS and CDR2 YFSETQ. The trim removed 0 bases at V and 3 bases at J, leaving 2 bases unmatched.

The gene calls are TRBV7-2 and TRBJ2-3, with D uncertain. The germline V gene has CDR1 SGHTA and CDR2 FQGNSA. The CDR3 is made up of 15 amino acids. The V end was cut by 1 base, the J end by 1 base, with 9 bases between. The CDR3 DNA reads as TGTGCCAGCAGCTTAGGGCGCGGCGGCACAGATACGCAGTATTTT. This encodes CASSLGRGGTDTQYF.

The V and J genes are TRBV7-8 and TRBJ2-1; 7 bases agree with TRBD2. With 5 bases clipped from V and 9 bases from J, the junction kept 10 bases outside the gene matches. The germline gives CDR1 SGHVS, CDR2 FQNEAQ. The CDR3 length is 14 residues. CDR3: CASSLERAGAEQFF. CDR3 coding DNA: TGTGCCAGCAGCCTTGAAAGGGCGGGAGCTGAGCAGTTCTTC.

CDR3 sequence: CAWRRVTPRTQYF. CDR3 in DNA: TGTGCCTGGAGAAGAGTAACGCCAAGGACCCAGTACTTC. J is TRBJ2-5 and V is TRBV30; D is uncertain. Trimming shortened V by 3 bases and J by 7 bases, and 15 bases separated the two germline ends. Germline V CDR1 and CDR2: GTSNPN, SVGIG (reference sequence). CDR3 length: 13 amino acids.

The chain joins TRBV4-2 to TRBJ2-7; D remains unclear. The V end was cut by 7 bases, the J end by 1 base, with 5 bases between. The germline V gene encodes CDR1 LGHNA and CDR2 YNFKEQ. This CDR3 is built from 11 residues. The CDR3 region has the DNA TGTGCCAGCAAAGGGTCCTACGAGCAGTACTTC. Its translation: CASKGSYEQYF.

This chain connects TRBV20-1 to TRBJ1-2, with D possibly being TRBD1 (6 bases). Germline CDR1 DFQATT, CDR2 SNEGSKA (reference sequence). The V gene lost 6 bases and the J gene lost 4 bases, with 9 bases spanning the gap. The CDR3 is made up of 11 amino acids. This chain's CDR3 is CSASRGYGYTF. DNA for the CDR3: TGCAGTGCCTCCAGGGGCTATGGCTACACCTTC.

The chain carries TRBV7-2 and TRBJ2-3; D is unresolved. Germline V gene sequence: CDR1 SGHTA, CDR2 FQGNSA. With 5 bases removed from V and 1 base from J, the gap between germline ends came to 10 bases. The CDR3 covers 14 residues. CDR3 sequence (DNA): TGTGCCAGCAGCCCGGACCCTGGCACAGATACGCAGTATTTT. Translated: CASSPDPGTDTQYF. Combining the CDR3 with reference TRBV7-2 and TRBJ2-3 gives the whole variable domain GAGVSQSPSNKVTEKGKDVELRCDPISGHTALYWYRQSLGQGLEFLIYFQGNSAPDKSGLPSDRFSAERTGGSVSTLTIQRTQQEDSAVYLCASSPDPGTDTQYFGPGTRLTVL.

CDR3 in amino acids: CATREVRAGELFF. CDR3 coding DNA: TGTGCAACCCGGGAGGTCCGGGCCGGGGAGCTGTTTTTT. V and J are TRBV7-2 and TRBJ2-2; TRBD2 aligns across 7 bases. CDR1 and CDR2 (germline): SGHTA, FQGNSA. CDR3 length: 13 amino acids.

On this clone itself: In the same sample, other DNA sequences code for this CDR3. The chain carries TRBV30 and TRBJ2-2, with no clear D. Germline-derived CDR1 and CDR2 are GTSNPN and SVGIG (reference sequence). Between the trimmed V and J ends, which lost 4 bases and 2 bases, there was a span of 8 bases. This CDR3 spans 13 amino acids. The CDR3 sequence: CAWMRHNTGELFF. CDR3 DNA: TGTGCCTGGATGAGACACAACACCGGGGAGCTGTTTTTT.

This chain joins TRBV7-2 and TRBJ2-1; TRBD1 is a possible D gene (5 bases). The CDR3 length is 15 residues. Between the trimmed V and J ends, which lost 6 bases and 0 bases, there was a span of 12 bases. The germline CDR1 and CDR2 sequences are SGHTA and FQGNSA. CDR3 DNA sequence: TGTGCCAGCAGAACCACAGGCCACTCCTACAATGAGCAGTTCTTC. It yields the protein CASRTTGHSYNEQFF.

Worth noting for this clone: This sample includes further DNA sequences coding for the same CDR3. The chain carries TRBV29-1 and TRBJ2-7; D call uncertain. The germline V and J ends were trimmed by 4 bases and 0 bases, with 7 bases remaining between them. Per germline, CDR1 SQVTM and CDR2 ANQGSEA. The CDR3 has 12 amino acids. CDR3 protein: CSVGVSSYEQYF. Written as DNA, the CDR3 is TGCAGCGTTGGGGTTAGCTCCTACGAGCAGTACTTC.

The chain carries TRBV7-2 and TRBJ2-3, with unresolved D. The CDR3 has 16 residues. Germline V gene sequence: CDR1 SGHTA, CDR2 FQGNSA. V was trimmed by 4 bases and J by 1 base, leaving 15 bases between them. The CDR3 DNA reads TGTGCCAGCAGCTATCAAGTGGCGTGGGGCACAGATACGCAGTATTTT. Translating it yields CASSYQVAWGTDTQYF.

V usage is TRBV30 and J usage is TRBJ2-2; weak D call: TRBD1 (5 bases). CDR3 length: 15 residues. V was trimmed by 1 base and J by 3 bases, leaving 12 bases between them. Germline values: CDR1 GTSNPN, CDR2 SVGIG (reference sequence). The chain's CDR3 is CAWSASRVHTGELFF. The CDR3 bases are TGTGCCTGGAGTGCGTCCAGGGTACACACCGGGGAGCTGTTTTTT.

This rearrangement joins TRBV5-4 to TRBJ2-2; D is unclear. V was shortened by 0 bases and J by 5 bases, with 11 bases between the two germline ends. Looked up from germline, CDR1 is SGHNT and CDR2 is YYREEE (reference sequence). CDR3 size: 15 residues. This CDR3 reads CASSLGRPDTGELFF. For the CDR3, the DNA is TGTGCCAGCAGCTTGGGGAGACCCGATACCGGGGAGCTGTTTTTT. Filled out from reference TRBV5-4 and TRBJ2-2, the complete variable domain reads ETGVTQSPTHLIKTRGQQVTLRCSSQSGHNTVSWYQQALGQGPQFIFQYYREEENGRGNFPPRFSGLQFPNYSSELNVNALELDDSALYLCASSLGRPDTGELFFGEGSRLTVL.

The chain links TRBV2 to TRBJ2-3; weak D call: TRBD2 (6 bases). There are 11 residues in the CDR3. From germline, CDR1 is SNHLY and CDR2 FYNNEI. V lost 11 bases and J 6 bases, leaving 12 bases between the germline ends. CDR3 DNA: TGTGCCTTGGGTCGGGGGGATACGCAGTATTTT. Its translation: CALGRGDTQYF.

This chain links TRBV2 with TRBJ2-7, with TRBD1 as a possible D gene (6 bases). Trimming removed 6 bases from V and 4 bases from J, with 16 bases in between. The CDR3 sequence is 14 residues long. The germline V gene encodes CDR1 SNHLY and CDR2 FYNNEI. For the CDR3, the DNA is TGTGCCAGCAGGAAGGGGCAGGGGACGTACGAGCAGTACTTC. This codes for CASRKGQGTYEQYF.

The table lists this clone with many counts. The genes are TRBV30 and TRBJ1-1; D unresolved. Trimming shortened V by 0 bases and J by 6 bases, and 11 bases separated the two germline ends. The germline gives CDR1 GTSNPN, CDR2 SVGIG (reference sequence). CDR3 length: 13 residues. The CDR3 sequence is CAWSVLREAEAFF. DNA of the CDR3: TGTGCCTGGAGTGTACTACGCGAGGCTGAAGCTTTCTTT.

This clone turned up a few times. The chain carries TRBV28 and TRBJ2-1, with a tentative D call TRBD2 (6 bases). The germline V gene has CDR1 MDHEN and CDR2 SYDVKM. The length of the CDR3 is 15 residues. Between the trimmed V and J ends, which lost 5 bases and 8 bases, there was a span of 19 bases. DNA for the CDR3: TGTGCCAGCAGTCCCACCGGACTACTGTCGGATGAGCAGTTCTTC. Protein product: CASSPTGLLSDEQFF.

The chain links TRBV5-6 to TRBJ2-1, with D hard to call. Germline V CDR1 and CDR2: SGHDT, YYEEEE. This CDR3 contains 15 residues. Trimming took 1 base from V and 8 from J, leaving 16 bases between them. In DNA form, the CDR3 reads TGTGCCAGCAGCTTGAAACCAGGCCTGGACCATGAGCAGTTCTTC. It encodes CASSLKPGLDHEQFF.

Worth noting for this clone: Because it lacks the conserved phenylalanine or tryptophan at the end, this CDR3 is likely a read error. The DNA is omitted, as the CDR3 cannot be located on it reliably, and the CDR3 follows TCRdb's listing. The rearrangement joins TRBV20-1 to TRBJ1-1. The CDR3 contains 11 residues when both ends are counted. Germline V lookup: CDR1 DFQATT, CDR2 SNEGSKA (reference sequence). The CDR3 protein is CSARDRDRGTL.

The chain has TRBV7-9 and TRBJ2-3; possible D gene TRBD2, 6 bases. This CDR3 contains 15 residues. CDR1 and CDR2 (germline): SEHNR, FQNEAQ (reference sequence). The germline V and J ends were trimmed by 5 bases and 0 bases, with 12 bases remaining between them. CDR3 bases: TGTGCCAGCAGCGCCCCTCGGGGGAGCACAGATACGCAGTATTTT. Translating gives CASSAPRGSTDTQYF.

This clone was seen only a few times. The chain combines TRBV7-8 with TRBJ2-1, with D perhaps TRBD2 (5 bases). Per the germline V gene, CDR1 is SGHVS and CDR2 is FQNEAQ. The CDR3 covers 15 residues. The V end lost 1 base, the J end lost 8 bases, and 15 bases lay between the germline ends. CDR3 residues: CASSLDGGLGHEQFF. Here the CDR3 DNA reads TGTGCCAGCAGCTTAGACGGAGGACTGGGCCATGAGCAGTTCTTC.

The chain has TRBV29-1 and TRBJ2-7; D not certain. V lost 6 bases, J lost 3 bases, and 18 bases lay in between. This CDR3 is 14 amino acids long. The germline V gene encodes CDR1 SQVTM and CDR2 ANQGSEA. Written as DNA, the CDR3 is TGCAGCGTCTTAGACGGTGTTACCTTCTACGAGCAGTACTTC. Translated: CSVLDGVTFYEQYF.